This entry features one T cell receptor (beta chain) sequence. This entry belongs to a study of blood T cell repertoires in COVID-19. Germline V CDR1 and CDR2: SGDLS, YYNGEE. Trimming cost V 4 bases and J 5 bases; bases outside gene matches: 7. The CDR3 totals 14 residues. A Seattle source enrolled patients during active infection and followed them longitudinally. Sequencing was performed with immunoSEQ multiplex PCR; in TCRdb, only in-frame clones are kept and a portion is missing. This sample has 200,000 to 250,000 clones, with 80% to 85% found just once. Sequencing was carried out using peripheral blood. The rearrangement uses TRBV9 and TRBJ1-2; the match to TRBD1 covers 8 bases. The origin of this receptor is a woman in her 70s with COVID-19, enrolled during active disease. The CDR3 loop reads CASSPTGQDYGYTF. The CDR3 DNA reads TGTGCCAGCAGCCCGACGGGACAGGATTATGGCTACACCTTC.